Following are 11 T cell receptor beta chains from one sample sequenced in a study of control samples from healthy donors and cancer patients. Libraries were prepared by immunoSEQ multiplex PCR; TCRdb keeps only in-frame clonotypes and omits some of them. The sample lists fewer than 200,000 clones; approximately 95% were seen once. Sequencing used blood. Receptors were obtained from a man between 18 and 29 years old in good health.

The gene calls are TRBV6-5 and TRBJ1-5, with 9 bases fitting TRBD1. Per the germline V gene, CDR1 is MNHEY and CDR2 is SVGAGI. Losses at the gene ends were 4 bases for V and 4 bases for J; bases not matched to a gene: 2. The CDR3 has 14 residues. As DNA, the CDR3 is TGTGCCAGCAGTTTCGGGACAGGGAATCAGCCCCAGCATTTT. The encoded protein is CASSFGTGNQPQHF.

The CDR3 DNA follows: TGCGCCAGCAGCTCTTGGACTAGCGGGGGCAATGAGCAGTTCTTC. As protein: CASSSWTSGGNEQFF. The chain combines TRBV5-1 with TRBJ2-1, with 13 bases that match TRBD2. The ends lost 3 bases at V and 6 bases at J; junction bases unmatched: 3. In germline, CDR1 is SGHRS, CDR2 YFSETQ. The CDR3 length is 15 residues.

This chain joins TRBV6-1 and TRBJ1-2; D unresolved. V was shortened by 2 bases and J by 7 bases, with 5 bases between the two germline ends. Per the germline V gene, CDR1 is MNHNS and CDR2 is SASEGT. This CDR3 has 11 amino acids. CDR3 amino acids: CASSETVGYTF. The DNA for the CDR3 is TGTGCCAGCAGTGAAACGGTTGGCTACACCTTC.

The rearrangement uses TRBV6-2 or TRBV6-3 and TRBJ2-1, with 9 bases identical to TRBD2. Germline loops: CDR1 MNHEY, CDR2 SVGEGT. This CDR3 has 19 residues. The J segment lost 0 bases and the V segment lost 2 bases, leaving 11 bases of the junction unmatched. CDR3 region: CASSYTPSGASFSYNEQFF. CDR3 DNA sequence: TGTGCCAGCAGTTACACTCCTAGCGGGGCCTCCTTCTCCTACAATGAGCAGTTCTTC.

The J gene is TRBJ2-1, the V gene TRBV19; D might be TRBD2 (6 bases). Trimming pared 1 base from V and 8 bases from J, leaving 24 bases between. CDR1 and CDR2 (germline): LNHDA, SQIVND (reference sequence). This CDR3 contains 18 residues. CDR3 sequence: CASSIGSGGATLSHEQFF. The CDR3 nucleotides read TGTGCCAGTAGTATAGGTAGCGGTGGCGCGACCTTATCTCATGAGCAGTTCTTC.

CDR3 in DNA: TGTGCCAGCAGCCATTCTGATGGGGGTCAGCCCCAGCATTTT. Amino acid sequence: CASSHSDGGQPQHF. This chain joins TRBV3-1 (or the pseudogene TRBV3-2) and TRBJ1-5; D perhaps matches TRBD1 (5 bases). This CDR3 is built from 14 residues. With 3 bases removed from V and 6 bases from J, the gap between germline ends came to 12 bases. CDR1 and CDR2 (germline): LGHDT, YNNKEL (reference sequence).

The chain recombines TRBV11-2 with TRBJ2-5; D is possibly TRBD1 (6 bases). CDR1 SGHAT and CDR2 FQNNGV come from the germline V gene. Trimming pared 5 bases from V and 0 bases from J, leaving 13 bases between. The CDR3 length is 15 residues. In nucleotides, the CDR3 is TGTGCCAGCAGCCTTGGGACACAGTACCAAGAGACCCAGTACTTC. It specifies CASSLGTQYQETQYF.

This CDR3 reads CASSDGGGFGNTIYF. For the CDR3, the DNA is TGCGCCAGCAGTGATGGAGGGGGCTTCGGAAACACCATATATTTT. The rearrangement joins TRBV10-1 to TRBJ1-3, with TRBD1 matching 7 bases. Germline CDR1 is WNHNN and CDR2 is SYGVQD (reference sequence). J gave up 4 bases and V 3 bases, and 6 bases lay outside the gene matches. CDR3 size: 15 residues.

The chain carries TRBV30 and TRBJ1-1; D is ambiguous. V lost 0 bases and J lost 5, with 7 bases in between. CDR3 length: 12 residues. Looked up from germline, CDR1 is GTSNPN and CDR2 is SVGIG (reference sequence). CDR3 nucleotides: TGTGCCTGGAGTGTTGGATGGACTGAAGCTTTCTTT. The encoded protein is CAWSVGWTEAFF.

This clone showed up just once. This sequence joins TRBV14 and TRBJ2-7; 7 nucleotides match TRBD1. The V and J ends lost 6 bases and 2 bases, in that order; junction bases with no gene match: 7. From germline, CDR1 is SGHDN and CDR2 FVKESK. There are 14 residues in the CDR3. In DNA, the CDR3 is TGTGCCAGCAGTCGGACAGGCGACCCCTACGAGCAGTACTTC. This sequence encodes CASSRTGDPYEQYF.

This chain links TRBV7-9 with TRBJ2-3; either TRBD1 or TRBD2 may supply D (6 bases each). The V and J ends lost 7 bases and 2 bases respectively, with 16 bases between them. In germline, CDR1 is SEHNR, CDR2 FQNEAQ (reference sequence). The CDR3 is 15 amino acids. CDR3 bases: TGTGCCAGCAACCGGAACGGGGGCGACACAGATACGCAGTATTTT. This gives the protein CASNRNGGDTDTQYF.